The rows below give T cell receptor beta chains drawn from one sample of a study of OX40 agonist ivuxolimab in advanced cancers. This table comes from immunoSEQ multiplex PCR, and its TCRdb copy is limited to in-frame clones, with some not included. The repertoire holds under 95,000 clones, with roughly 82% as singletons. Sample: CD4+ or CD8+ T cells sorted from blood, taken in a trial of the OX40 agonist ivuxolimab. Receptors originate from an adult with an advanced solid tumor such as melanoma, head and neck, liver or kidney cancer. Each CDR3 is given with its conserved first and last residue. The order of the fields is V gene, clone size, CDR3 protein. Clone size is shown for a subset of rows, as once, few, many or a class of expanded clone.

v_gene: TRBV19; abundance: .; CDR3aa: CASRPGRQGELTGANVLTF
v_gene: TRBV19; abundance: .; CDR3aa: CASSIGRRGENYGYTF
v_gene: TRBV28; abundance: .; CDR3aa: CASSLSGGGYGYTF
v_gene: TRBV7-7; abundance: .; CDR3aa: CASSPMTGLFGYTF
v_gene: TRBV6-5; abundance: .; CDR3aa: CASSEVGQYF
v_gene: TRBV2; abundance: .; CDR3aa: CASTPLEAPGYTF
v_gene: TRBV28; abundance: once; CDR3aa: CASSYPRTGNTEAFF
v_gene: TRBV7-6; abundance: .; CDR3aa: CASSTGQWADTQYF
v_gene: TRBV11-2; abundance: .; CDR3aa: CASSSPTGWEETQYF
v_gene: TRBV7-2; abundance: .; CDR3aa: CASSDAIGYTF
v_gene: TRBV7-8; abundance: .; CDR3aa: CASSPLGMNTEAFF
v_gene: TRBV10-3; abundance: once; CDR3aa: CAISESIQALYGYTF
v_gene: TRBV28; abundance: .; CDR3aa: CASSSPSGAGLNTEAFF
v_gene: TRBV19; abundance: .; CDR3aa: CASSIRWGNYGYTF
v_gene: TRBV4-2; abundance: .; CDR3aa: CASSQAGQGNTGELFF
v_gene: TRBV19; abundance: .; CDR3aa: CASTVQGAPDTGELFF
v_gene: TRBV28; abundance: .; CDR3aa: CATGTGPTGELFF
v_gene: TRBV5-1; abundance: .; CDR3aa: CASSLVGSQETQYF
v_gene: TRBV5-4; abundance: once; CDR3aa: CASSLDGTGELFF
v_gene: TRBV7-2; abundance: .; CDR3aa: CASSPDYGGRNEQFF
v_gene: TRBV5-6; abundance: .; CDR3aa: CASSLVGAKNIQYF
v_gene: TRBV21-1; abundance: once; CDR3aa: CASSKSGSFSGANVLTF
v_gene: TRBV28; abundance: .; CDR3aa: CASSLLRQNTEAFF
v_gene: TRBV23-1; abundance: once; CDR3aa: CASSPTGGNF
v_gene: TRBV5-1; abundance: .; CDR3aa: CASSPDGPGQYTEAFF
v_gene: TRBV19; abundance: .; CDR3aa: CASSTAQGIQETQYF
v_gene: TRBV29-1; abundance: .; CDR3aa: CSVDPDGGEKLFF
v_gene: TRBV18; abundance: .; CDR3aa: CASSPQSATGGGETQYF
v_gene: TRBV4-2; abundance: .; CDR3aa: CASSRSAAGIDEQYF
v_gene: TRBV5-6; abundance: .; CDR3aa: CASSLSALDEQYF
v_gene: TRBV6-4; abundance: .; CDR3aa: CASSREPNQPQHF
v_gene: TRBV10-3; abundance: .; CDR3aa: CAISESGSLNTGELFF
v_gene: TRBV4-2; abundance: .; CDR3aa: CASSLQGAGEKLFF
v_gene: TRBV30; abundance: .; CDR3aa: CAWSSSYEQYF
v_gene: TRBV5-1; abundance: .; CDR3aa: CASTGGNYNEQFF
v_gene: TRBV5-8; abundance: .; CDR3aa: CASSLVGLAEGTQYF
v_gene: TRBV6-1; abundance: .; CDR3aa: CASSTTGANQPQHF
v_gene: TRBV6-1; abundance: once; CDR3aa: CASPPGGQETQYF
v_gene: TRBV4-3; abundance: once; CDR3aa: CASSQGPSYNSPLHF
v_gene: TRBV5-6; abundance: .; CDR3aa: CASSRKIRDRGRNYGYTF
v_gene: TRBV2; abundance: once; CDR3aa: CASRRDGPHNEQFF
v_gene: TRBV4-3; abundance: .; CDR3aa: CASSQELENQPQHF
v_gene: TRBV7-2; abundance: .; CDR3aa: CASSPPGGYNEQFF
v_gene: TRBV7-2; abundance: .; CDR3aa: CASSRVSSYYGYTF
v_gene: TRBV28; abundance: .; CDR3aa: CASRGPLGALYNEQFF
v_gene: TRBV7-9; abundance: .; CDR3aa: CASSSSIGGDTEAFF
v_gene: TRBV27; abundance: .; CDR3aa: CASSLMGDEKLFF
v_gene: TRBV5-8; abundance: once; CDR3aa: CASSLDSWGYGYTF
v_gene: TRBV7-3; abundance: once; CDR3aa: CASSDTGPRSYNEQFF
v_gene: TRBV28; abundance: .; CDR3aa: CASSLLRGAVNEQYF
v_gene: TRBV18; abundance: few; CDR3aa: CASSPNGQLEAFF
v_gene: TRBV15; abundance: .; CDR3aa: CATSRDRRASRANVLTF
v_gene: TRBV7-9; abundance: .; CDR3aa: CASSKGTENQPQHF
v_gene: TRBV7-6; abundance: .; CDR3aa: CASSSSGAMNTEAFF
v_gene: TRBV25-1; abundance: .; CDR3aa: CASSERDSGYNSPLHF
v_gene: TRBV6-1; abundance: .; CDR3aa: CASSVYRDEQYF
v_gene: TRBV11-2; abundance: .; CDR3aa: CASSPHSSFFEQFF
v_gene: TRBV7-2; abundance: .; CDR3aa: CASSLAGGFSGNTIYF
v_gene: TRBV4-2; abundance: .; CDR3aa: CASSQDSPPQVVYGYTF
v_gene: TRBV4-1; abundance: few; CDR3aa: CASSRLTPGYRTDTQYF